The 10 T cell receptor beta chains below all came from one sample that was sequenced in a study of blood T cell repertoires in COVID-19. Sequenced by immunoSEQ multiplex PCR; TCRdb stores in-frame clones only, minus some. Of roughly 200,000 clones in the sample, approximately 89% were seen once. The sample was PBMCs or T cells enriched from blood (not recorded which). Source of these receptors: a man in his forties who had recovered from COVID-19.

V usage is TRBV9 and J usage is TRBJ2-2, with 9 bases identical to TRBD1. Trimming at V came to 5 bases and at J to 2 bases, leaving 4 bases not matched to a gene. Germline V gene lookup returns CDR1 SGDLS and CDR2 YYNGEE. The CDR3 loop spans 15 amino acids. The CDR3 DNA sequence: TGTGCCAGCAGAACAGGGGGCTTAAACACCGGGGAGCTGTTTTTT. Translating it yields CASRTGGLNTGELFF.

The chain has TRBV5-6 and TRBJ2-7; the D gene is possibly TRBD2 (6 bases). V was cut by 7 bases and J by 3 bases, with 11 bases left in between. The CDR3 consists of 12 residues. Per the germline V gene, CDR1 is SGHDT and CDR2 is YYEEEE. The CDR3, as DNA: TGTGCCAGCTCGCCGGGACTCTACGAGCAGTACTTC. It codes for CASSPGLYEQYF.

CDR3 in amino acids: CASSIGGSSGNTIYF. The CDR3 DNA is TGTGCCAGTAGTATTGGGGGGAGCTCTGGAAACACCATATATTTT. The chain links TRBV19 to TRBJ1-3; the D gene is possibly TRBD1 (5 bases). The CDR3 is made up of 15 amino acids. V was clipped by 3 bases and J by 0 bases, with 9 bases between them. Germline CDR1 is LNHDA and CDR2 is SQIVND (reference sequence).

This clone was detected once. This chain joins TRBV18 and TRBJ2-1, with D perhaps TRBD2 (6 bases). The germline V and J ends were trimmed by 0 bases and 2 bases, with 8 bases remaining between them. Germline V gene sequence: CDR1 KGHSH, CDR2 LQKENI. This CDR3 region has 15 residues. The chain's CDR3 is CASSPPRGTYNEQFF. The CDR3 DNA follows: TGTGCCAGCTCACCACCTCGGGGGACCTACAATGAGCAGTTCTTC.

The CDR3 coding sequence is TGTGCCAGCAGGGCAGGGGGACTCGGCTACACCTTC. As protein: CASRAGGLGYTF. V usage is TRBV6-5 and J usage is TRBJ1-2; 7 positions agree with TRBD1. CDR3 length: 12 amino acids. V lost 6 bases to trimming and J lost 8 bases; unmatched junction nucleotides: 6. In germline, CDR1 is MNHEY, CDR2 SVGAGI.

To note about this clone: The sample carries other DNA sequences with the same CDR3. The chain has TRBV29-1 and TRBJ1-2; tentative D call: TRBD1 (6 bases). This CDR3 contains 14 residues. Between the trimmed V and J ends, which lost 2 bases and 5 bases, there was a span of 15 bases. In germline, CDR1 is SQVTM, CDR2 ANQGSEA. The CDR3 region is CSVESPGQPYGYTF. The CDR3 DNA sequence: TGCAGCGTTGAAAGTCCTGGACAGCCATATGGCTACACCTTC.

This sequence joins TRBV20-1 and TRBJ1-6; possible D gene TRBD1, 6 bases. Between the trimmed V and J ends, which lost 3 bases and 9 bases, there was a span of 15 bases. Germline CDR1 and CDR2: DFQATT and SNEGSKA (reference sequence). This CDR3 spans 14 amino acids. CDR3 in DNA: TGCAGTGCTAGTACAGGGTCAATTGGTTCACCCCTCCACTTT. This encodes CSASTGSIGSPLHF.

The CDR3 region has the DNA TGTGCCAGCAGCGAGGGACAGAGACTCACCGGGGAGCTGTTTTTT. Its translation is CASSEGQRLTGELFF. The genes are TRBV11-2 and TRBJ2-2; 7 nucleotides line up with TRBD1. J gave up 4 bases and V 5 bases, and 7 bases lay outside the gene matches. CDR3 length equals 15 residues. Looked up from germline, CDR1 is SGHAT and CDR2 is FQNNGV.

In its sample, this clone was seen a few times. The chain has TRBV3-1 (or the pseudogene TRBV3-2) and TRBJ1-1; D gene uncertain. V lost 6 bases and J lost 2, with 13 bases in between. Germline CDR1 LGHDT, CDR2 YNNKEL (reference sequence). The CDR3 totals 14 residues. CDR3 sequence reads: CASSQASLNTEAFF. The CDR3 coding sequence is TGTGCCAGCAGTCAGGCCTCATTAAACACTGAAGCTTTCTTT.

The CDR3 sequence: CAISGPLGSSYNEQFF. The CDR3 DNA follows: TGTGCCATCAGTGGTCCTCTCGGGAGCTCCTACAATGAGCAGTTCTTC. The chain uses TRBV10-3 and TRBJ2-1; a weak D match, TRBD2 (6 bases). The CDR3 covers 16 residues. V was shortened by 4 bases and J by 0 bases, with 13 bases between the two germline ends. Germline V CDR1 and CDR2: ENHRY, SYGVKD.